This T cell receptor (beta chain) was captured by sequencing in a study of blood T cell repertoires in COVID-19. On the study more broadly: COVID-19 samples collected from the United States, Italy and Spain covered acute and convalescent phases. In each case, the material was cDNA or gDNA derived from T cells, B-cell-depleted T cells, or PBMCs.

The CDR3 has 13 amino acids. The V and J ends lost 5 bases and 1 base respectively, with 8 bases between them. The V gene's germline CDR1 is MRHNA and CDR2 SNTAGT. Authors' data handling: From reference gene primer amplification, estimates of nucleated cell counts were derived. Method: immunoSEQ multiplex PCR; TCRdb's copy keeps in-frame clones and lacks some. The D gene and trimming were derived from the DNA, and the V and J assignments and clone size from that table. The sample comprises 180,000 or so clones, approximately 85% of which are singletons, and approximately 9.8% rests with the top ten. As concerns this clone: This specimen includes other DNA sequences encoding the same CDR3.

This sequence was found in a woman over 75 with acute or convalescent COVID-19. Sequencing was performed on peripheral blood. The chain couples TRBV6-4 to TRBJ1-1; D unclear. The CDR3 spells CASSREENTEAFF. The CDR3 coding sequence is TGTGCCAGCAGTAGGGAGGAGAACACTGAAGCTTTCTTT.